The clone carrying this T cell receptor (beta chain) has only one observation. Its matching antigen is unknown. This sample stems from a study of CD8 T cells in Susac syndrome. The CDR3 totals 17 residues. V lost 0 bases, J lost 6 bases, and 8 bases stayed unmatched. In germline, CDR1 is LGHNA, CDR2 YSLEER. High-throughput TCR beta sequencing covered peripheral CD8+ and CD4+ T cells. Overall study findings and caveats: It was acknowledged in the study that the number of individuals who were included in its TCR sequencing and HLA analysis was relatively small.

Reverse transcription used roughly 0.45 to 1 ug RNA and random hexamers. Amplification of TCR beta CDR3 by immunoSEQ multiplex PCR spanned 54 Vbeta and 13 Jbeta. TCRdb reprocessed the immunoSEQ multiplex PCR reads via MiXCR and lists one record per CDR3 protein. In the table there are about 290,000 distinct CDR3 sequences, approximately 91% of which are singletons. V gene TRBV4-3 combines with J gene TRBJ2-3; 11 positions agree with TRBD2. The sequencing sample was made of CD8+ T cells from PBMCs. This sequence originates from a human donor with multiple sclerosis. CDR3 DNA: TGCGCCAGCAGCCAAGATCGGGCTAGCGGGGGGTTGGATACGCAGTATTTT. It yields the protein CASSQDRASGGLDTQYF.